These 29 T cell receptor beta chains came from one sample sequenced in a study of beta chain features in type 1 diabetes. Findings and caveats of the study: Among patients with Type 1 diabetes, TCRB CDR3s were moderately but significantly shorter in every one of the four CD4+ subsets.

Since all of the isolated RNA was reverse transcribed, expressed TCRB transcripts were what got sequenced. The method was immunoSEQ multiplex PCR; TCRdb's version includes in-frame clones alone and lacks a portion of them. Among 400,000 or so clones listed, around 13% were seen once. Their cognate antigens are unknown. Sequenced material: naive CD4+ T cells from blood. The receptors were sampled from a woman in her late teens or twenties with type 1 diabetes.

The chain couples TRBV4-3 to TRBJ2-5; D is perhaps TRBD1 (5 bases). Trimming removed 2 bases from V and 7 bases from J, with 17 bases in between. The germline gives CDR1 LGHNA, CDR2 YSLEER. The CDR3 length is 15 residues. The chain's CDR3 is CASSQTTDHRGTQYF. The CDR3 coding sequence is TGCGCCAGCAGCCAAACCACGGATCATAGGGGGACCCAGTACTTC.

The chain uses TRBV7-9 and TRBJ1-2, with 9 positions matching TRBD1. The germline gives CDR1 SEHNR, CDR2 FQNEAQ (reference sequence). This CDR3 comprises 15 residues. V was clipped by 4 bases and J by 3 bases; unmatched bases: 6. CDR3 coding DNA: TGTGCCAGCAGCTCCGGGACAGGGAGGGACTATGGCTACACCTTC. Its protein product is CASSSGTGRDYGYTF. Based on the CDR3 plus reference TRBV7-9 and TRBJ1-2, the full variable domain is DTGVSQNPRHKITKRGQNVTFRCDPISEHNRLYWYRQTLGQGPEFLTYFQNEAQLEKSRLLSDRFSAERPKGSFSTLEIQRTEQGDSAMYLCASSSGTGRDYGYTFGSGTRLTVV.

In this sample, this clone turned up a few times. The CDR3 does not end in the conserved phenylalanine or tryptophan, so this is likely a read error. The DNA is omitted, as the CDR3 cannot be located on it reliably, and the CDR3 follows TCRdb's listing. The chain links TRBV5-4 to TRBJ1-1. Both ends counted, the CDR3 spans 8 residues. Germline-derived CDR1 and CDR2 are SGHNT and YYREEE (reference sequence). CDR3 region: CASSSAPS.

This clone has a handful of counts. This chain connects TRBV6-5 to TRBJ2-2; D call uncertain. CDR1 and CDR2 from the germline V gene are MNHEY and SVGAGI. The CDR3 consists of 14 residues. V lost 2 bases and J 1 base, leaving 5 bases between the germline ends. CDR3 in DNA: TGTGCCAGCAGTTACGCAGAGAACACCGGGGAGCTGTTTTTT. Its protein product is CASSYAENTGELFF.

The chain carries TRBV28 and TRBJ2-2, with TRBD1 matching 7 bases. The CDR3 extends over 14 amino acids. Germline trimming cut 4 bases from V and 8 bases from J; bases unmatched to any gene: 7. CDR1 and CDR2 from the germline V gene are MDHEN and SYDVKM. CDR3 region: CASSSYRGAGELFF. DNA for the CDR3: TGTGCCAGCAGTTCCTACAGGGGAGCTGGGGAGCTGTTTTTT.

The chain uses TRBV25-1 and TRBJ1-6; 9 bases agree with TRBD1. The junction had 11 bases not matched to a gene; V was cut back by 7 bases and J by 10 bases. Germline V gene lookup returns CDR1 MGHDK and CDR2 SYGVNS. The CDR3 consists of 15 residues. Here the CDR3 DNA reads TGTGCCAGCAACGGTCAGACAGGGGGAGTATCACCCCTCCACTTT. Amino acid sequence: CASNGQTGGVSPLHF.

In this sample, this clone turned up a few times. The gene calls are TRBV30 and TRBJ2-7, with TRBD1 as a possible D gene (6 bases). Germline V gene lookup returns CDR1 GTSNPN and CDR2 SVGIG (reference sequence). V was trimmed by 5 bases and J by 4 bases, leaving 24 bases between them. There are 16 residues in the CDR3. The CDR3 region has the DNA TGTGCCTGGTCCTCACCTAACCAGGGGCCCATTTACGAGCAGTACTTC. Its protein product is CAWSSPNQGPIYEQYF.

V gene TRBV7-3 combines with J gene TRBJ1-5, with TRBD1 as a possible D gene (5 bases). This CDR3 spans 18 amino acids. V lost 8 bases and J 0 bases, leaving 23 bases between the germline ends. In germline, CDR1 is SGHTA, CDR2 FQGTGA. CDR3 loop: CASRGGGLWEDSNQPQHF. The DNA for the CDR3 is TGTGCCAGCCGGGGGGGAGGGCTATGGGAGGATAGCAATCAGCCCCAGCATTTT.

CDR3 DNA sequence: TGTGCCAGTATCGGGACAGAGTGGACTGAAGCTTTCTTT. Its protein product is CASIGTEWTEAFF. This chain connects TRBV19 to TRBJ1-1; TRBD1 matches 7 bases. From germline, CDR1 is LNHDA and CDR2 SQIVND (reference sequence). Trimming at V came to 7 bases and at J to 5 bases, leaving 7 bases not matched to a gene. The length of the CDR3 is 13 residues.

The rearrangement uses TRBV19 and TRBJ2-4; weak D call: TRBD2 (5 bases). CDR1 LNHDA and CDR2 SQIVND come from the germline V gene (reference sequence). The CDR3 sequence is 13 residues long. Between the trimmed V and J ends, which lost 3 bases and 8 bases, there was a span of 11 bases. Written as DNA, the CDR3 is TGTGCCAGTAGTATGTCCGTGAGGGACATTCAGTACTTC. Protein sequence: CASSMSVRDIQYF.

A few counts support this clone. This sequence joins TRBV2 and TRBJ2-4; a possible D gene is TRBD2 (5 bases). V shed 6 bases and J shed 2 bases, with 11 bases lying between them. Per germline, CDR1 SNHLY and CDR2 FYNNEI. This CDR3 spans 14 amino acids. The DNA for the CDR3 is TGTGCCAGCAGACTAGGCCTTTCCAAAAACATTCAGTACTTC. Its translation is CASRLGLSKNIQYF.

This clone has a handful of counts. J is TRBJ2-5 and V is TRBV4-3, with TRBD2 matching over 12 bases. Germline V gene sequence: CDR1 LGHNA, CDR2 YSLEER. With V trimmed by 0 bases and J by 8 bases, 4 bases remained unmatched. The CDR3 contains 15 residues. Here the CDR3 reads CASSQESLAGGTQYF. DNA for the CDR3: TGCGCCAGCAGCCAAGAATCACTAGCGGGAGGTACCCAGTACTTC.

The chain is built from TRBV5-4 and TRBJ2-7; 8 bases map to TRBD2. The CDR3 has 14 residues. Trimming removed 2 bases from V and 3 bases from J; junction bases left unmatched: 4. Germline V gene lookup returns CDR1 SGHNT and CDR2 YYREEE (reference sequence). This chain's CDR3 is CASSFGRGVYEQYF. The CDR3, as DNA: TGTGCCAGCAGCTTCGGGAGGGGGGTCTACGAGCAGTACTTC.

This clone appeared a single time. This CDR3 is CASSPRMSLWNGYTF. As DNA, the CDR3 is TGTGCCAGCAGCCCTAGGATGAGCCTGTGGAATGGCTACACCTTC. The rearrangement links TRBV7-2 to TRBJ1-2; D is uncertain. Germline V lookup: CDR1 SGHTA, CDR2 FQGNSA. This CDR3 has 15 residues. Between the trimmed V and J ends, which lost 5 bases and 6 bases, there was a span of 19 bases. The whole variable domain, remainder taken from reference TRBV7-2 and TRBJ1-2, is GAGVSQSPSNKVTEKGKDVELRCDPISGHTALYWYRQSLGQGLEFLIYFQGNSAPDKSGLPSDRFSAERTGGSVSTLTIQRTQQEDSAVYLCASSPRMSLWNGYTFGSGTRLTVV.

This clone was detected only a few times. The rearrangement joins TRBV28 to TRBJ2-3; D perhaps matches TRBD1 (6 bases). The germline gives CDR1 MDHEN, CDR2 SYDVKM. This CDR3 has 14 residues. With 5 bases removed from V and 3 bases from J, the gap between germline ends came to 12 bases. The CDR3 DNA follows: TGTGCCAGCAGTACAGGGTATTGGACAGATACGCAGTATTTT. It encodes CASSTGYWTDTQYF.

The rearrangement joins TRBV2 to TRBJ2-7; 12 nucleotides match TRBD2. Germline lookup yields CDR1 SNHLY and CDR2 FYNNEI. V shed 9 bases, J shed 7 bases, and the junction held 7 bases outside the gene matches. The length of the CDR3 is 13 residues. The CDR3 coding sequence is TGTGCCAGAGAGACTAGCGGGGGTGGAGAGCAGTACTTC. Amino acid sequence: CARETSGGGEQYF. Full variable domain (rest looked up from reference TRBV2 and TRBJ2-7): EPEVTQTPSHQVTQMGQEVILRCVPISNHLYFYWYRQILGQKVEFLVSFYNNEISEKSEIFDDQFSVERPDGSNFTLKIRSTKLEDSAMYFCARETSGGGEQYFGPGTRLTVT.

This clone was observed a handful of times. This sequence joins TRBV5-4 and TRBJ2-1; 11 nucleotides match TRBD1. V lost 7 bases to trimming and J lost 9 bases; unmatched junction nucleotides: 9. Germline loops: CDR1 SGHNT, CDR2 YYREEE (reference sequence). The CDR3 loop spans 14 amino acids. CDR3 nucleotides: TGTGCCAGCTCTCTGTGGACAGGGGGCAGTGAGCAGTTCTTC. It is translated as CASSLWTGGSEQFF.

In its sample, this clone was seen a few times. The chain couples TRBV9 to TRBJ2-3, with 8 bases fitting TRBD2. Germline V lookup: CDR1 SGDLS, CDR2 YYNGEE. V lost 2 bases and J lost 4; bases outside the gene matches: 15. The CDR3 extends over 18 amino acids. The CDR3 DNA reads TGTGCCAGCAGCGTCGAACCCATCGGGGGGGCATGGTCAGATACGCAGTATTTT. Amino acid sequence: CASSVEPIGGAWSDTQYF.

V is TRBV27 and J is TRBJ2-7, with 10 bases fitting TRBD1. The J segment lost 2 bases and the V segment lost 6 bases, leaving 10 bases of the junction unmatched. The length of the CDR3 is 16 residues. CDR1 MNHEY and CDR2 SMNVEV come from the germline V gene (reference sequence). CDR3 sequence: CASRPLSGTGAYEQYF. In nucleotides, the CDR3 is TGTGCCAGCAGGCCCCTCTCCGGGACAGGGGCCTACGAGCAGTACTTC.

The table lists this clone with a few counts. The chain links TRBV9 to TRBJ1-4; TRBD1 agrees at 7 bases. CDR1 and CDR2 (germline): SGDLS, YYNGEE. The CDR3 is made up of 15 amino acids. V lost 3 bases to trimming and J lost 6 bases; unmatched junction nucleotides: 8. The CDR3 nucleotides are TGTGCCAGCAGCGCTTCCGGGACAGTAGATGAAAAACTGTTTTTT. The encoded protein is CASSASGTVDEKLFF. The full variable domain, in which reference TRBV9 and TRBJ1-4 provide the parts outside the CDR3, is DSGVTQTPKHLITATGQRVTLRCSPRSGDLSVYWYQQSLDQGLQFLIQYYNGEERAKGNILERFSAQQFPDLHSELNLSSLELGDSALYFCASSASGTVDEKLFFGSGTQLSVL.

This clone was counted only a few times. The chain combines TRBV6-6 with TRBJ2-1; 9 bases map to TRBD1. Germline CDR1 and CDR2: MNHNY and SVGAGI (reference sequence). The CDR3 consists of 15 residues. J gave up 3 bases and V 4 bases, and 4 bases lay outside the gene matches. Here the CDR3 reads CASSSTGGLYNEQFF. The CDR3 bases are TGTGCCAGCAGTTCAACAGGGGGCCTCTACAATGAGCAGTTCTTC.

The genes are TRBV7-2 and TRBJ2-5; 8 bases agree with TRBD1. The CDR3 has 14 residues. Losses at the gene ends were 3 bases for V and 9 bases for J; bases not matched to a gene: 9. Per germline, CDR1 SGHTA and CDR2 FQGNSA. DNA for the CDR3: TGTGCCAGCAGCTTCCAGGACAGGGTGATGTCCCAGTACTTC. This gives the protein CASSFQDRVMSQYF.

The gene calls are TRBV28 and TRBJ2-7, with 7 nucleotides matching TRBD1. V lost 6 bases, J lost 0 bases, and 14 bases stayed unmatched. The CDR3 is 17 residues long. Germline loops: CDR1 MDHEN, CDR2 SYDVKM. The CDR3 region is CASSSNYNRGGSYEQYF. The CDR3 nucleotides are TGTGCCAGCAGCTCCAATTACAACAGGGGTGGCTCCTACGAGCAGTACTTC. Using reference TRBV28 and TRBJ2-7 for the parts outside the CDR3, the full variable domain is DVKVTQSSRYLVKRTGEKVFLECVQDMDHENMFWYRQDPGLGLRLIYFSYDVKMKEKGDIPEGYSVSREKKERFSLILESASTNQTSMYLCASSSNYNRGGSYEQYFGPGTRLTVT.

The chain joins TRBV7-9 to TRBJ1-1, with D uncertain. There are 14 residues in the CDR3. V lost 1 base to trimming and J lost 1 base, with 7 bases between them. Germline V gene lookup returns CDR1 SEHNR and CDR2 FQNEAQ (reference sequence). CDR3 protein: CASSLGNWNTEAFF. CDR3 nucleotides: TGTGCCAGCAGCTTAGGCAACTGGAACACTGAAGCTTTCTTT.

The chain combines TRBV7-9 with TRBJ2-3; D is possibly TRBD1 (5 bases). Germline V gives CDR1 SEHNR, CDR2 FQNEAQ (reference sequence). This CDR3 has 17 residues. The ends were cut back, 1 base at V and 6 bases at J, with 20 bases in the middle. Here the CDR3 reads CASSLVGARASPDTQYF. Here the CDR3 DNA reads TGTGCCAGCAGCTTAGTTGGGGCCAGGGCTTCCCCTGATACGCAGTATTTT.

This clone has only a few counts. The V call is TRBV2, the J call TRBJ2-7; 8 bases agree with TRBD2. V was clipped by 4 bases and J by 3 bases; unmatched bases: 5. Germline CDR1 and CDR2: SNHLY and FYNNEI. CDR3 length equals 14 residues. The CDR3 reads CASSGILADYEQYF. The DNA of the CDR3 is TGTGCCAGCAGTGGAATACTAGCGGACTACGAGCAGTACTTC.

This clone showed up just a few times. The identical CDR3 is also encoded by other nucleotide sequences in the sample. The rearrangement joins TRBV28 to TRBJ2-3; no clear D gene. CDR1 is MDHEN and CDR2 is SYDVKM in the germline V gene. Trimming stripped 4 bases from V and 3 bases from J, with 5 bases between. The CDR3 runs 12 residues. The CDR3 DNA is TGTGCCAGCAGTTCATTGACAGATACGCAGTATTTT. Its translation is CASSSLTDTQYF.

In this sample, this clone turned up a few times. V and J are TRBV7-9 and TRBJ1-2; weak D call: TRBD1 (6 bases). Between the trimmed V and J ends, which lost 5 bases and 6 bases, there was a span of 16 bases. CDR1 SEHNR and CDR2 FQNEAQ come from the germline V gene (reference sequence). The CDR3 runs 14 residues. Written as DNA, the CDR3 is TGTGCCAGCAGCACCCAGACAGGACTGGATGGCTACACCTTC. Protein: CASSTQTGLDGYTF.

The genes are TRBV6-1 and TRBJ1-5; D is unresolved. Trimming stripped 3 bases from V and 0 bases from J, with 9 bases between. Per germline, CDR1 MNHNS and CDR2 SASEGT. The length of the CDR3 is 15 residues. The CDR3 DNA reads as TGTGCCAGCAGTGAGCTGGTCGGTAGCAATCAGCCCCAGCATTTT. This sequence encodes CASSELVGSNQPQHF.